Following are 9 T cell receptor beta chains from one sample sequenced in a study of cytomegalovirus exposure and HLA in healthy donors. Generated by immunoSEQ multiplex PCR, the TCRdb table keeps only in-frame clones and is missing some. The sample records over 150,000 clones, around 96% being singletons. Sample: PBMCs. The receptors derive from a young woman in good health and CMV-seronegative.

On this clone: Other DNA sequences within the sample encode an identical CDR3. The V gene is TRBV15, the J gene TRBJ2-7; 9 nucleotides match TRBD2. Germline CDR1 is LNHNV and CDR2 is YYDKDF (reference sequence). Germline trimming cut 1 base from V and 1 base from J; bases unmatched to any gene: 2. This CDR3 is 15 amino acids long. The CDR3: CATSRGLAASYEQYF. CDR3 bases: TGTGCCACCAGCAGAGGACTAGCGGCTTCCTACGAGCAGTACTTC.

This rearrangement joins TRBV5-6 to TRBJ1-6; 7 nucleotides align to TRBD1. Germline CDR1 is SGHDT and CDR2 is YYEEEE. The length of the CDR3 is 15 residues. With 1 base clipped from V and 8 bases from J, the junction kept 6 bases outside the gene matches. The DNA for the CDR3 is TGTGCCAGCAGCTTGAGAGGGGGCGGTGATTCACCCCTCCACTTT. Its translation is CASSLRGGGDSPLHF.

J is TRBJ2-3 and V is TRBV7-9, with 10 bases lining up with TRBD1. Unmatched junction bases numbered 4, after V lost 4 bases and J lost 3 bases. The CDR3 has 15 amino acids. In germline, CDR1 is SEHNR, CDR2 FQNEAQ (reference sequence). CDR3 protein: CASSSGQGGTDTQYF. The DNA for the CDR3 is TGTGCCAGCAGCTCCGGACAGGGGGGTACAGATACGCAGTATTTT.

CDR3 residues: CASSGRLSSYNEQFF. CDR3 nucleotides: TGTGCCAGCAGCGGGAGACTGAGCTCCTACAATGAGCAGTTCTTC. The genes are TRBV2 and TRBJ2-1, with D possibly TRBD2 on 6 matching bases. V was pared by 6 bases and J by 0 bases, with 12 bases between. CDR1 and CDR2 (germline): SNHLY, FYNNEI. This CDR3 is built from 15 residues. The full variable domain, its missing parts supplied by reference TRBV2 and TRBJ2-1, is EPEVTQTPSHQVTQMGQEVILRCVPISNHLYFYWYRQILGQKVEFLVSFYNNEISEKSEIFDDQFSVERPDGSNFTLKIRSTKLEDSAMYFCASSGRLSSYNEQFFGPGTRLTVL.

The genes are TRBV30 and TRBJ1-6; 7 nucleotides agree with TRBD1. Germline CDR1 GTSNPN, CDR2 SVGIG (reference sequence). After removal of 7 bases from V and 4 bases from J, the junction contained 13 bases not matched to a gene. The CDR3 consists of 16 residues. The CDR3 DNA sequence: TGTGCCTTAGGGACAGCTACCAAGGGGTATAATTCACCCCTCCACTTT. Translation gives CALGTATKGYNSPLHF.

The chain uses TRBV5-8 and TRBJ1-6; D call uncertain. V shed 2 bases and J shed 7 bases, with 7 bases lying between them. Per germline, CDR1 SGHTS and CDR2 YDEGEE. The CDR3 length is 13 residues. CDR3 in amino acids: CASSLDWNSPLHF. CDR3 coding DNA: TGTGCCAGCAGCTTAGACTGGAATTCACCCCTCCACTTT.

The V call is TRBV18, the J call TRBJ2-3, with 9 bases identical to TRBD2. Per the germline V gene, CDR1 is KGHSH and CDR2 is LQKENI. V lost 0 bases and J lost 5; bases outside the gene matches: 3. The length of the CDR3 is 15 residues. DNA for the CDR3: TGTGCCAGCTCACCACCGTTAGCGGGGGTAGATACGCAGTATTTT. Translated, it gives CASSPPLAGVDTQYF.

This rearrangement joins TRBV4-2 to TRBJ1-2; no definite D call. The CDR3 runs to 13 residues. V lost 1 base and J 6 bases, leaving 9 bases between the germline ends. CDR1 is LGHNA, CDR2 YNFKEQ, per germline. The CDR3 loop reads CASSQGREDGYTF. Here the CDR3 DNA reads TGTGCCAGCAGCCAAGGGCGAGAGGATGGCTACACCTTC.

CDR3 coding DNA: TGTGCCAGCAGCTCGACAGCCAGCTACGAGCAGTACTTC. Translating gives CASSSTASYEQYF. The rearrangement uses TRBV5-4 and TRBJ2-7; tentatively, D is TRBD1 (5 bases). The CDR3 has 13 residues. Germline CDR1 is SGHNT and CDR2 is YYREEE (reference sequence). V shed 3 bases and J shed 3 bases, with 10 bases lying between them.